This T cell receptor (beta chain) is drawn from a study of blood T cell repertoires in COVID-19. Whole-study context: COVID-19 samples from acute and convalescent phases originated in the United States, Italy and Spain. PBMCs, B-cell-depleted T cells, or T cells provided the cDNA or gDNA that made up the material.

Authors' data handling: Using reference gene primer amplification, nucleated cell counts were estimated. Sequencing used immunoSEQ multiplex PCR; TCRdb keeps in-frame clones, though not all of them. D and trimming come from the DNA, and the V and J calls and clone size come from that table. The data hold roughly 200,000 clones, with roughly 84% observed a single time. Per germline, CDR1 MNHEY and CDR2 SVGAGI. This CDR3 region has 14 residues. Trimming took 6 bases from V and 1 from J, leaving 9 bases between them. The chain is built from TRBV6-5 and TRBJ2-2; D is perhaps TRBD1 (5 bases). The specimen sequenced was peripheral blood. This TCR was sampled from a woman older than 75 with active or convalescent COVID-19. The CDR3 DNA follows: TGTGCCAGCAGCAGGACATTGAACACCGGGGAGCTGTTTTTT. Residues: CASSRTLNTGELFF.